This T cell receptor beta chain was profiled in a study of CD4 T cells in relation to SARS-CoV-2 and coronaviruses. Deletions cut 1 base from V and 8 bases from J, with 18 bases between. CDR3 length: 16 residues. The V gene's germline CDR1 is LNHDA and CDR2 SQIVND (reference sequence). Clones were read by immunoSEQ multiplex PCR, and TCRdb kept only the in-frame ones, dropping some. The data show about 21,000 clones, with just over 75% seen just once and around a sixth held by the top ten. Comment on this clone: Antigen unknown.

CD4+ T cells from unexposed donors were obtained before the COVID-19 pandemic (2011-2018). The cells were cultured for about ten days before CD4+ T cells were isolated. Testing used SARS-CoV-2 S/N and four cold-coronavirus spikes on unexposed-donor CD4+ T cells, cells permitting. The rearrangement links TRBV19 to TRBJ2-1; D uncertain. Sequenced sample: CD4+ T cells from PBMCs, cultured in vitro. This TCR came from a human donor in good health. In nucleotides, the CDR3 is TGTGCCAGTAGTATAGGTGGGCCTGGCTGGGTCCATGAGCAGTTCTTC. It codes for CASSIGGPGWVHEQFF.